The 4 T cell receptor beta chains presented below share a single source sample, sequenced in a study of shared clonotypes between healthy human individuals. Profiled with immunoSEQ multiplex PCR; TCRdb holds only in-frame clones, not every one. In the table there are about 1.1 million clones, roughly 77% of which are singletons. Source material: memory CD4+ T cells from PBMCs. Sample subset: CD45RA-negative fraction. The receptors originated from a man between 18 and 29 years old in good health. Some clones in this sample may be carry-over from other donors' samples.

This chain links TRBV7-9 with TRBJ1-1; D remains ambiguous. Germline loops: CDR1 SEHNR, CDR2 FQNEAQ (reference sequence). The CDR3 is 15 residues long. V gave up 1 base and J gave up 4 bases, with 13 bases separating them. The CDR3 reads CASSLGTRAITEAFF. The CDR3 coding sequence is TGTGCCAGCAGCTTAGGTACTAGGGCCATCACTGAAGCTTTCTTT.

The rearrangement links TRBV5-1 to TRBJ2-2; the D is unclear. The germline gives CDR1 SGHRS, CDR2 YFSETQ. The CDR3 has 17 residues. Trimming cost V 7 bases and J 2 bases, with 21 bases left between them. The CDR3: CASARNPEYFNTGELFF. The CDR3 nucleotides read TGCGCCAGCGCCCGTAACCCAGAATATTTTAACACCGGGGAGCTGTTTTTT.

The count of this clone is one. This CDR3 reads CASSFAGVRYNEQFF. In DNA form, the CDR3 reads TGTGCCAGCAGCTTTGCGGGAGTGAGGTACAATGAGCAGTTCTTC. The genes are TRBV7-2 and TRBJ2-1; 7 positions agree with TRBD2. J lost 4 bases, V lost 3 bases, and 6 bases had no gene match. There are 15 residues in the CDR3. CDR1 and CDR2 from the germline V gene are SGHTA and FQGNSA.

The chain couples TRBV5-4 to TRBJ2-2; D unclear. The CDR3 runs 15 residues. Trimming removed 1 base from V and 0 bases from J, with 7 bases in between. CDR1 and CDR2 from the germline V gene are SGHNT and YYREEE (reference sequence). DNA for the CDR3: TGTGCCAGCAGCTTGACGTATACGAACACCGGGGAGCTGTTTTTT. Its protein product is CASSLTYTNTGELFF.